The T cell receptor (beta chain) described here comes from a study of T-cell memory formation after mild COVID-19. The wider study: Clustering of TCRs was largely donor specific.

Researchers used 5'RACE with constant-segment primers to make TCR alpha and TCR beta cDNA libraries that carry sample barcodes and UMIs. TCRdb ran MiXCR on the 5' RACE reads and lists one entry per CDR3 protein. The sample lists a few hundred thousand distinct CDR3 sequences; around a quarter were seen once. The length of the CDR3 is 14 residues. The V gene's germline CDR1 is MNHEY and CDR2 SVGAGI. Trimming stripped 5 bases from V and 2 bases from J, with 12 bases between. Material for sequencing was PBMCs or a T cell subset sorted from them (not recorded which). This TCR came from an adult woman who had mild COVID-19 (a few samples of this study predate the infection). Cell type and time point are not known. J is TRBJ2-5 and V is TRBV6-5; D gene ambiguous. The CDR3 spells CASSPTMAQETQYF. In DNA, the CDR3 is TGTGCCAGCAGTCCCACCATGGCACAAGAGACCCAGTACTTC.